Listed here is a single TCR beta chain. Its specificity is not known. The data originate from a study of cytomegalovirus exposure and HLA in healthy donors. Germline V gene data show CDR1 as DFQATT and CDR2 as SNEGSKA (reference sequence). The CDR3 covers 11 residues. The V end was cut by 6 bases, the J end by 2 bases, with 7 bases between. 60 Vbeta and 13 Jbeta primers were used in PCR. TCRdb keeps only in-frame clones here, not all; method: immunoSEQ multiplex PCR. Of under 200,000 clones in the sample, around 80% were seen once. The study, taken as a whole, reports: The dataset shows that most TCR sequences were rare, while some public TCRs occurred in many donors. Later on, an analysis found that several of the most significant clusters appeared to be linked to common viral pathogens, which included parvovirus B19. The authors judged a highly shared variant cluster likely a sequencing artifact. A link between a missense DCLRE1C variant and TCR beta V- and J-gene trimming emerged from a later analysis.

The TCR comes from a woman aged 50 to 60 in good health and CMV-seropositive. The chain is built from TRBV20-1 and TRBJ1-1; D call uncertain. Sequenced sample: PBMCs. The CDR3 is CSARGNTEAFF. The CDR3 nucleotides read TGCAGTGCCCGCGGTAACACTGAAGCTTTCTTT.